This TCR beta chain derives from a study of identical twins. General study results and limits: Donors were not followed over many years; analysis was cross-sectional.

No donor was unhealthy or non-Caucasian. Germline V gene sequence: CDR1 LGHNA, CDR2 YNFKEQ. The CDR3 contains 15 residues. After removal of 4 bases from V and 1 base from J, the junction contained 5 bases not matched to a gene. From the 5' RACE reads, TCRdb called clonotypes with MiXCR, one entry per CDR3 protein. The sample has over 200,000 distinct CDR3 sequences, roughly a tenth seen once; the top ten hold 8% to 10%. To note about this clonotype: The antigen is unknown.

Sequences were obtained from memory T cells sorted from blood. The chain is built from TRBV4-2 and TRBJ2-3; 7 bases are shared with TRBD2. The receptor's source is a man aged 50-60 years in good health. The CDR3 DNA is TGTGCCAGCAGCCCGACTAGCTCTGGCACAGATACGCAGTATTTT. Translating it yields CASSPTSSGTDTQYF.